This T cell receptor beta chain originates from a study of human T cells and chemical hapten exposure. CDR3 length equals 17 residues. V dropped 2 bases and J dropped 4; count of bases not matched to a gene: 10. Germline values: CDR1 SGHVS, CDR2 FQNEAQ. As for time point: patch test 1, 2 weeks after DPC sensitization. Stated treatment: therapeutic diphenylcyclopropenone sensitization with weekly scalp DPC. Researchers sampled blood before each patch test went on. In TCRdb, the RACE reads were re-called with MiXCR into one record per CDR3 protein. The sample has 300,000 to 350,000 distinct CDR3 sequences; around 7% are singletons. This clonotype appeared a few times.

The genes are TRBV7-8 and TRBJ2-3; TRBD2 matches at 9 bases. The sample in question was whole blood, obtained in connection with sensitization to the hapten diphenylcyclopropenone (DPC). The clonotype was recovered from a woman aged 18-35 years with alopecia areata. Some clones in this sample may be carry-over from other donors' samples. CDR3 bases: TGTGCCAGCAGCTTACCTAGCGGGGCCGGTGGGGCAGATACGCAGTATTTT. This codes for CASSLPSGAGGADTQYF.